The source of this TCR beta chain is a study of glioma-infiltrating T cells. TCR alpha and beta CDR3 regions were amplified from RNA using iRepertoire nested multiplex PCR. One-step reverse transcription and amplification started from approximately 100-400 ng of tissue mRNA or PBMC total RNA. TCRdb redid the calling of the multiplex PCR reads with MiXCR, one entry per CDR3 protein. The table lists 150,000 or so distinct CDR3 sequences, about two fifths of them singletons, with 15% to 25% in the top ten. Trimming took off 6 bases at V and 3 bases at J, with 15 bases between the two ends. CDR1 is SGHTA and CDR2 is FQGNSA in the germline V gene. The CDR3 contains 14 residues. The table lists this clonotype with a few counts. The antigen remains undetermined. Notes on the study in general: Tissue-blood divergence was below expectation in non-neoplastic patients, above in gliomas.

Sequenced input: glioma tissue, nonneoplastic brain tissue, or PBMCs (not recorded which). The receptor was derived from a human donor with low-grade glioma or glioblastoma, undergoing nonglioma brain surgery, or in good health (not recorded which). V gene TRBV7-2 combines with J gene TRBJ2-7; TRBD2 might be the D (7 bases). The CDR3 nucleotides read TGTGCCAGCAGGGTAGGGGGAGGGGTCTACGAGCAGTACTTC. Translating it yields CASRVGGGVYEQYF.